This is a list of T cell receptor beta chains from one sample in a study of T cells in Graves' hyperthyroidism and ophthalmopathy. TCRdb passed the multiplex PCR reads through MiXCR, listing each CDR3 protein once. This table has about 400,000 distinct CDR3 sequences, roughly an eighth appearing once. The sample was blood. Receptors were obtained from a man aged 45-65 years with Graves' ophthalmopathy. Both conserved end residues are part of each CDR3. Each record gives: CDR3 protein, CDR3 DNA, V gene, clone size, J gene, D gene. The D gene is left open where the match is weak. Clone size appears in some rows only: once, few, many, or a class for an expanded clone.

CDR3 protein: CASNRAAGSYNEQFF
CDR3 DNA: TGTGCCAGCAATAGGGCAGCGGGCTCCTACAATGAGCAGTTCTTC
V gene: TRBV28
clone size: many
J gene: TRBJ2-1
D gene: NA

CDR3 protein: CASSPWSGGYGYTF
CDR3 DNA: TGTGCCAGCTCACCATGGTCCGGGGGCTATGGCTACACCTTC
V gene: TRBV18
clone size: NA
J gene: TRBJ1-2
D gene: NA

CDR3 protein: CASSHSRTSGANEQFF
CDR3 DNA: TGTGCCAGCAGCCACTCCCGGACTAGCGGGGCCAATGAGCAGTTCTTC
V gene: TRBV5-4
clone size: many
J gene: TRBJ2-1
D gene: TRBD2

CDR3 protein: CSVTDGDYGYTF
CDR3 DNA: TGCAGCGTTACGGACGGAGACTATGGCTACACCTTC
V gene: TRBV29-1
clone size: few
J gene: TRBJ1-2
D gene: NA

CDR3 protein: CASSQDGLSNQPQHF
CDR3 DNA: TGTGCCAGCAGCCAAGACGGGCTTAGCAATCAGCCCCAGCATTTT
V gene: TRBV3-1
clone size: many
J gene: TRBJ1-5
D gene: NA

CDR3 protein: CASSGEGVNGEAFF
CDR3 DNA: TGTGCCAGCAGTGGTGAGGGGGTCAACGGTGAAGCTTTCTTT
V gene: TRBV11-3
clone size: many
J gene: TRBJ1-1
D gene: NA

CDR3 protein: CASSQDYIPSGSLDEQYF
CDR3 DNA: TGTGCCAGCAGCCAAGATTATATCCCTAGCGGGAGTTTGGACGAGCAGTACTTC
V gene: TRBV3-1
clone size: NA
J gene: TRBJ2-7
D gene: TRBD2

CDR3 protein: CASSEDGPSDEQFF
CDR3 DNA: TGTGCCAGCAGCGAAGATGGCCCGAGCGATGAGCAGTTCTTC
V gene: TRBV11-3
clone size: many
J gene: TRBJ2-1
D gene: NA

CDR3 protein: CASSQSTNYGYTF
CDR3 DNA: TGTGCCAGCAGCCAGAGTACTAACTATGGCTACACCTTC
V gene: TRBV4-1
clone size: NA
J gene: TRBJ1-2
D gene: NA

CDR3 protein: CASSGLRGETEAFF
CDR3 DNA: TGTGCCAGTAGTGGGTTGAGGGGGGAAACTGAAGCTTTCTTT
V gene: TRBV19
clone size: NA
J gene: TRBJ1-1
D gene: NA

CDR3 protein: CASFRDLNTEAFF
CDR3 DNA: TGTGCCAGTTTCAGGGACCTGAACACTGAAGCTTTCTTT
V gene: TRBV18
clone size: many
J gene: TRBJ1-1
D gene: NA

CDR3 protein: CASSVDHFNEQFF
CDR3 DNA: TGTGCCAGCAGCGTAGACCACTTCAATGAGCAGTTCTTC
V gene: TRBV9
clone size: many
J gene: TRBJ2-1
D gene: NA

CDR3 protein: CAWRDAEAFF
CDR3 DNA: TGTGCCTGGAGGGACGCTGAAGCTTTCTTT
V gene: TRBV30
clone size: many
J gene: TRBJ1-1
D gene: NA

CDR3 protein: CASSIRMSEGAIHEQYF
CDR3 DNA: TGCGCCAGCAGCATACGAATGAGCGAGGGAGCGATACACGAGCAGTACTTC
V gene: TRBV4-1
clone size: NA
J gene: TRBJ2-7
D gene: NA

CDR3 protein: CSAPGRADTDTQYF
CDR3 DNA: TGCAGTGCTCCCGGACGGGCTGATACAGATACGCAGTATTTT
V gene: TRBV20-1
clone size: many
J gene: TRBJ2-3
D gene: NA

CDR3 protein: CASSVRGAPTDTQYF
CDR3 DNA: TGTGCCAGCAGCGTACGGGGGGCCCCCACAGATACGCAGTATTTT
V gene: TRBV11-2
clone size: many
J gene: TRBJ2-3
D gene: NA

CDR3 protein: CSARDGGTVNEQFF
CDR3 DNA: TGCAGTGCTAGAGATGGCGGGACAGTGAATGAGCAGTTCTTC
V gene: TRBV20-1
clone size: many
J gene: TRBJ2-1
D gene: NA

CDR3 protein: CASSLYSGTAQETQYF
CDR3 DNA: TGTGCCAGCAGCTTGTATTCAGGGACGGCGCAAGAGACCCAGTACTTC
V gene: TRBV5-4
clone size: few
J gene: TRBJ2-5
D gene: NA

CDR3 protein: CASRSAGKHTEAFF
CDR3 DNA: TGCGCCAGCAGGTCTGCCGGAAAACACACTGAAGCTTTCTTT
V gene: TRBV5-1
clone size: NA
J gene: TRBJ1-1
D gene: NA

CDR3 protein: CASSPWEGSTDTQYF
CDR3 DNA: TGTGCCAGCAGTCCGTGGGAGGGGAGCACAGATACGCAGTATTTT
V gene: TRBV3-1
clone size: NA
J gene: TRBJ2-3
D gene: TRBD2

CDR3 protein: CASSAVTGPQAKNIQYF
CDR3 DNA: TGTGCCAGCAGCGCGGTGACAGGGCCCCAAGCCAAAAACATTCAGTACTTC
V gene: TRBV7-9
clone size: few
J gene: TRBJ2-4
D gene: TRBD1

CDR3 protein: CASSPTSGQGGKLFF
CDR3 DNA: TGTGCCAGCAGCCCTACTTCGGGACAGGGCGGAAAACTGTTTTTT
V gene: TRBV7-9
clone size: few
J gene: TRBJ1-4
D gene: TRBD1

CDR3 protein: CSVGSVTYNEQFF
CDR3 DNA: TGCAGCGTTGGCTCGGTGACCTACAATGAGCAGTTCTTC
V gene: TRBV29-1
clone size: many
J gene: TRBJ2-1
D gene: NA

CDR3 protein: CASRGSRNEQFF
CDR3 DNA: TGTGCCAGCAGAGGGAGCCGCAATGAGCAGTTCTTC
V gene: TRBV6-1
clone size: NA
J gene: TRBJ2-1
D gene: NA

CDR3 protein: CASSLAFASGREQETQYF
CDR3 DNA: TGTGCCAGCAGCTTAGCTTTCGCTAGCGGGAGGGAGCAAGAGACCCAGTACTTC
V gene: TRBV7-2
clone size: NA
J gene: TRBJ2-5
D gene: TRBD2

CDR3 protein: CASSQDHGGGRRNEQFF
CDR3 DNA: TGTGCCAGCAGCCAAGATCATGGGGGAGGGCGGCGCAATGAGCAGTTCTTC
V gene: TRBV3-1
clone size: many
J gene: TRBJ2-1
D gene: TRBD2

CDR3 protein: CASPRPGLGNTEAFF
CDR3 DNA: TGTGCCAGTCCAAGGCCCGGTTTGGGGAACACTGAAGCTTTCTTT
V gene: TRBV19
clone size: NA
J gene: TRBJ1-1
D gene: NA

CDR3 protein: CSALSGGLFYEQYF
CDR3 DNA: TGCAGTGCCCTTAGCGGGGGACTCTTTTACGAGCAGTACTTC
V gene: TRBV20-1
clone size: many
J gene: TRBJ2-7
D gene: TRBD2

CDR3 protein: CASRPVQAPSGIDTQYF
CDR3 DNA: TGTGCCAGCAGGCCCGTGCAGGCCCCTAGCGGGATAGATACGCAGTATTTT
V gene: TRBV6-2/TRBV6-3
clone size: NA
J gene: TRBJ2-3
D gene: TRBD2

CDR3 protein: CSVEAPIGENEQFF
CDR3 DNA: TGCAGCGTTGAAGCCCCGATTGGTGAAAATGAGCAGTTCTTC
V gene: TRBV29-1
clone size: NA
J gene: TRBJ2-1
D gene: NA

CDR3 protein: CASSLGFSSGGYNEQFF
CDR3 DNA: TGCGCCAGCAGCTTGGGGTTCAGTAGCGGGGGCTACAATGAGCAGTTCTTC
V gene: TRBV5-1
clone size: many
J gene: TRBJ2-1
D gene: TRBD2

CDR3 protein: CASSSLRHRDSNEKLSF
CDR3 DNA: TGTGCCAGCAGCTCCTTACGGCACCGGGACAGCAATGAAAAACTGTCTTTT
V gene: TRBV7-9
clone size: NA
J gene: TRBJ1-4
D gene: TRBD1

CDR3 protein: CASSERTGGPLSYNEQFF
CDR3 DNA: TGTGCCAGCAGCGAGCGGACAGGGGGTCCCCTCTCCTACAATGAGCAGTTCTTC
V gene: TRBV9
clone size: many
J gene: TRBJ2-1
D gene: TRBD1

CDR3 protein: CASSKTVGYGYTF
CDR3 DNA: TGTGCCAGCAGTAAGACAGTGGGCTATGGCTACACCTTC
V gene: TRBV28
clone size: many
J gene: TRBJ1-2
D gene: NA

CDR3 protein: CASSIPGQPEQFF
CDR3 DNA: TGTGCCAGCAGTATCCCCGGACAGCCTGAGCAGTTCTTC
V gene: TRBV25-1
clone size: NA
J gene: TRBJ2-1
D gene: NA

CDR3 protein: CSARDGDREAFF
CDR3 DNA: TGCAGTGCTAGAGATGGGGACCGTGAAGCTTTCTTT
V gene: TRBV20-1
clone size: many
J gene: TRBJ1-1
D gene: NA

CDR3 protein: CASRGRVYNEQFF
CDR3 DNA: TGTGCCAGCCGTGGGAGAGTCTACAATGAGCAGTTCTTC
V gene: TRBV2
clone size: many
J gene: TRBJ2-1
D gene: NA

CDR3 protein: CSVGTVYNEQFF
CDR3 DNA: TGCAGCGTGGGGACAGTTTACAATGAGCAGTTCTTC
V gene: TRBV29-1
clone size: NA
J gene: TRBJ2-1
D gene: TRBD1

CDR3 protein: CASSKGLAGVDTQYF
CDR3 DNA: TGTGCCAGCAGCAAGGGACTAGCGGGAGTGGATACGCAGTATTTT
V gene: TRBV7-8
clone size: many
J gene: TRBJ2-3
D gene: TRBD2

CDR3 protein: CASRKETSLTDTQYF
CDR3 DNA: TGTGCCAGCAGAAAGGAGACTAGCCTTACAGATACGCAGTATTTT
V gene: TRBV7-9
clone size: few
J gene: TRBJ2-3
D gene: TRBD2

CDR3 protein: CASSVGTPENGYEQYF
CDR3 DNA: TGTGCCAGTAGTGTCGGGACCCCGGAGAATGGCTACGAGCAGTACTTC
V gene: TRBV19
clone size: NA
J gene: TRBJ2-7
D gene: NA

CDR3 protein: CASSWAGGLPYEQYF
CDR3 DNA: TGTGCCAGCAGCTGGGCAGGGGGCCTACCCTACGAGCAGTACTTC
V gene: TRBV5-4
clone size: few
J gene: TRBJ2-7
D gene: TRBD1

CDR3 protein: CASSLVYHEQYF
CDR3 DNA: TGCGCCAGCAGCTTGGTATACCACGAGCAGTACTTC
V gene: TRBV5-1
clone size: NA
J gene: TRBJ2-7
D gene: NA